The 18 T cell receptor beta chains reported below all come from one sample, sequenced in a study of shared clonotypes between healthy human individuals. TCRdb's table, derived via immunoSEQ multiplex PCR, lists solely in-frame clones and lacks some. This sample has about 870,000 clones, with 90% to 95% found just once. Naivety among CD8 cells was defined by CD45RO negativity and positive CCR7 selection, thereby excluding terminally differentiated effector memory CD45RA+ cells. Sequencing input: naive CD8+ T cells sorted from blood. Receptors originate from a man in his thirties or forties in good health.

As regards this clone: Other DNA variants within this sample encode the same CDR3. The chain couples TRBV19 to TRBJ2-2, with D tentatively TRBD1 or TRBD2 (6 bases each). The CDR3 extends over 13 amino acids. Germline CDR1 and CDR2: LNHDA and SQIVND (reference sequence). V was shortened by 3 bases and J by 8 bases, with 10 bases between the two germline ends. CDR3 sequence: CASSMSGAGELFF. CDR3 sequence (DNA): TGTGCCAGTAGTATGTCGGGGGCAGGGGAGCTGTTTTTT.

The CDR3 reads CASSSDYTQYF. In DNA, the CDR3 is TGTGCCAGCAGCTCCGACTATACGCAGTATTTT. This chain uses TRBV11-2 with TRBJ2-3, with D hard to call. The CDR3 is 11 amino acids. Trimming pared 4 bases from V and 7 bases from J, leaving 6 bases between. CDR1 is SGHAT, CDR2 FQNNGV, per germline.

The count of this clone is one. The chain is built from TRBV27 and TRBJ2-7; D is possibly TRBD1 or TRBD2 (5 bases each). The germline gives CDR1 MNHEY, CDR2 SMNVEV (reference sequence). This CDR3 comprises 15 residues. V lost 4 bases to trimming and J lost 5 bases, with 18 bases between them. CDR3: CASSSAFQGPHEQYF. As DNA, the CDR3 is TGTGCCAGCAGTTCCGCCTTCCAGGGACCCCACGAGCAGTACTTC.

The chain employs TRBV10-3 and TRBJ2-2; TRBD2 matches at 8 bases. The CDR3 contains 15 residues. Germline CDR1 and CDR2: ENHRY and SYGVKD. After removal of 6 bases from V and 4 bases from J, the junction contained 7 bases not matched to a gene. This CDR3 is CAIRESGRITGELFF. CDR3 in DNA: TGTGCCATCAGGGAGAGCGGGAGAATCACCGGGGAGCTGTTTTTT.

This clone occurred a few times. The same CDR3 also results from other DNA sequences found in this sample. J is TRBJ2-2 and V is TRBV5-4; no reliable D call. Germline V gene lookup returns CDR1 SGHNT and CDR2 YYREEE (reference sequence). The CDR3 has 12 residues. Trimming cost V 4 bases and J 1 base, with 2 bases left between them. CDR3 amino acids: CASSLNTGELFF. The CDR3 region has the DNA TGTGCCAGCAGCCTGAACACCGGGGAGCTGTTTTTT. The variable domain in full, with the rest retrieved from reference TRBV5-4 and TRBJ2-2, is ETGVTQSPTHLIKTRGQQVTLRCSSQSGHNTVSWYQQALGQGPQFIFQYYREEENGRGNFPPRFSGLQFPNYSSELNVNALELDDSALYLCASSLNTGELFFGEGSRLTVL.

This chain connects TRBV6-5 to TRBJ2-7, with 7 bases that match TRBD2. V was clipped by 8 bases and J by 2 bases; unmatched bases: 0. CDR1 is MNHEY and CDR2 is SVGAGI in the germline V gene. The CDR3 spans 11 residues. The CDR3 is CASGGAYEQYF. The CDR3 DNA reads TGTGCCAGCGGGGGGGCCTACGAGCAGTACTTC.

The rearrangement links TRBV9 to TRBJ1-2; D is unresolved. V lost 3 bases, J lost 4 bases, and 16 bases lay in between. CDR1 SGDLS and CDR2 YYNGEE come from the germline V gene. The CDR3 loop spans 15 amino acids. This chain's CDR3 is CASSGTGGFGYGYTF. CDR3 DNA sequence: TGTGCCAGCAGCGGAACCGGAGGGTTTGGCTATGGCTACACCTTC. Using reference TRBV9 and TRBJ1-2 for the parts outside the CDR3, the full variable domain is DSGVTQTPKHLITATGQRVTLRCSPRSGDLSVYWYQQSLDQGLQFLIQYYNGEERAKGNILERFSAQQFPDLHSELNLSSLELGDSALYFCASSGTGGFGYGYTFGSGTRLTVV.

The gene calls are TRBV5-1 and TRBJ2-7; D not resolved. Trimming cost V 2 bases and J 3 bases, with 6 bases left between them. The CDR3 consists of 12 residues. CDR1 and CDR2 (germline): SGHRS, YFSETQ. DNA of the CDR3: TGCGCCAGCAGCTTCAACAACTACGAGCAGTACTTC. This encodes CASSFNNYEQYF.

This sequence joins TRBV7-3 and TRBJ2-2; D not resolved. Germline V lookup: CDR1 SGHTA, CDR2 FQGTGA. CDR3 length: 15 amino acids. Trimming removed 3 bases from V and 0 bases from J, with 8 bases in between. This CDR3 reads CASSFGSANTGELFF. The CDR3, as DNA: TGTGCCAGCAGCTTTGGCAGTGCGAACACCGGGGAGCTGTTTTTT.

The CDR3 nucleotides read TGTGCCAGCAGTTTATTTTCAGGGGAAATAAATAGAAACACCGGGGAGCTGTTTTTT. Protein: CASSLFSGEINRNTGELFF. The V and J genes are TRBV27 and TRBJ2-2; possibly TRBD1 for D (6 bases). V lost 1 base and J 2 bases, leaving 20 bases between the germline ends. Germline lookup yields CDR1 MNHEY and CDR2 SMNVEV (reference sequence). The CDR3 is 19 residues long.

The chain carries TRBV10-3 and TRBJ2-1; 10 nucleotides agree with TRBD1. The CDR3 has 13 amino acids. Germline CDR1 and CDR2: ENHRY and SYGVKD. V was clipped by 11 bases and J by 3 bases; unmatched bases: 4. The CDR3 here is CAAGTGVYNEQFF. In DNA form, the CDR3 reads TGTGCCGCCGGGACAGGGGTCTACAATGAGCAGTTCTTC.

The chain employs TRBV7-2 and TRBJ1-2; 9 bases match TRBD1. The CDR3 spans 17 residues. V trimming: 5 bases; J trimming: 8 bases; junction bases outside the gene matches: 18. The germline CDR1 and CDR2 sequences are SGHTA and FQGNSA. This CDR3 reads CASSPYGSRTGEMGYTF. CDR3 DNA sequence: TGTGCCAGCAGCCCCTACGGCTCCCGGACAGGGGAGATGGGCTACACCTTC.

This chain connects TRBV14 to TRBJ2-1; D remains ambiguous. CDR1 and CDR2 (germline): SGHDN, FVKESK. The V end was cut by 0 bases, the J end by 5 bases, with 14 bases between. This CDR3 has 16 amino acids. CDR3 region: CASSQELTGNHNEQFF. The CDR3 nucleotides are TGTGCCAGCAGCCAAGAATTAACTGGAAATCACAATGAGCAGTTCTTC.

This chain uses TRBV10-1 with TRBJ2-5; D call uncertain. Germline assignment: CDR1 WNHNN and CDR2 SYGVQD (reference sequence). V was shortened by 4 bases and J by 5 bases, with 2 bases between the two germline ends. CDR3 size: 10 residues. The CDR3 is CASSGETQYF. CDR3 nucleotide sequence: TGCGCCAGCAGTGGTGAGACCCAGTACTTC.

V gene TRBV4-2 combines with J gene TRBJ1-1, with unresolved D. CDR1 is LGHNA and CDR2 is YNFKEQ in the germline V gene. This CDR3 region has 19 residues. Trimming took 1 base from V and 1 from J, leaving 22 bases between them. The CDR3: CASSQVLAGRDEENTEAFF. Written as DNA, the CDR3 is TGTGCCAGCAGCCAAGTTTTAGCGGGTCGGGATGAGGAGAACACTGAAGCTTTCTTT.

The chain uses TRBV9 and TRBJ2-7; D remains ambiguous. V was shortened by 0 bases and J by 2 bases, with 9 bases between the two germline ends. CDR3 size: 14 residues. Germline-derived CDR1 and CDR2 are SGDLS and YYNGEE. CDR3 region: CASSVEAEAYEQYF. CDR3 bases: TGTGCCAGCAGCGTAGAAGCAGAGGCCTACGAGCAGTACTTC.

The gene calls are TRBV15 and TRBJ2-2, with 9 bases that match TRBD2. The ends lost 5 bases at V and 4 bases at J; junction bases unmatched: 17. CDR1 LNHNV and CDR2 YYDKDF come from the germline V gene (reference sequence). CDR3 size: 19 residues. The CDR3 nucleotides are TGTGCCACCAGCGGGCCCCTGAGCGGGCTAGCGGGAATCACCGGGGAGCTGTTTTTT. It yields the protein CATSGPLSGLAGITGELFF. The full variable domain, completed using reference TRBV15 and TRBJ2-2, is DAMVIQNPRYQVTQFGKPVTLSCSQTLNHNVMYWYQQKSSQAPKLLFHYYDKDFNNEADTPDNFQSRRPNTSFCFLDIRSPGLGDTAMYLCATSGPLSGLAGITGELFFGEGSRLTVL.

This clone was recorded only once. The chain links TRBV6-5 to TRBJ2-3; D unclear. The CDR3 runs 12 residues. V was pared by 8 bases and J by 6 bases, with 12 bases between. Germline assignment: CDR1 MNHEY and CDR2 SVGAGI. The CDR3 is CASGLQWDTQYF. CDR3 coding DNA: TGTGCCAGCGGATTGCAATGGGATACGCAGTATTTT.